Presented here are 4 T cell receptor beta chains from one specimen sequenced in a study of CD8 T cells in ankylosing spondylitis. TCRdb called the 5' RACE reads again in MiXCR, with one record for every CDR3 protein. The sample has 250,000 or so distinct CDR3 sequences, 18% seen once. The source material was blood, either unsorted or a sorted T cell fraction (not recorded which). These receptors were obtained from a male donor with ankylosing spondylitis or in good health (not recorded which).

This clonotype was observed at least ten times. This chain uses TRBV29-1 with TRBJ1-1; 8 nucleotides match TRBD1. The J segment lost 6 bases and the V segment lost 5 bases, leaving 14 bases of the junction unmatched. CDR3 size: 15 residues. Germline CDR1 is SQVTM and CDR2 is ANQGSEA. CDR3 DNA: TGCAGCGTTCCCCCAGCCGGACAGGGTTCCGCTGAAGCTTTCTTT. As protein: CSVPPAGQGSAEAFF. The whole variable domain, filled in from reference TRBV29-1 and TRBJ1-1, reads SAVISQKPSRDICQRGTSLTIQCQVDSQVTMMFWYRQQPGQSLTLIATANQGSEATYESGFVIDKFPISRPNLTFSTLTVSNMSPEDSSIYLCSVPPAGQGSAEAFFGQGTRLTVV.

The table lists this clonotype with a few counts. The rearrangement links TRBV5-1 to TRBJ1-2; possible D gene TRBD1, 5 bases. Trimming removed 2 bases from V and 3 bases from J, with 14 bases in between. The CDR3 length is 15 residues. Germline V gene lookup returns CDR1 SGHRS and CDR2 YFSETQ. The CDR3 bases are TGCGCCAGCAGCTTCGAGGGACCTAGCGACTATGGCTACACCTTC. This encodes CASSFEGPSDYGYTF. The whole variable domain, filled in from reference TRBV5-1 and TRBJ1-2, reads KAGVTQTPRYLIKTRGQQVTLSCSPISGHRSVSWYQQTPGQGLQFLFEYFSETQRNKGNFPGRFSGRQFSNSRSEMNVSTLELGDSALYLCASSFEGPSDYGYTFGSGTRLTVV.

This clonotype showed up many times. V is TRBV6-4 and J is TRBJ2-1; TRBD2 agrees at 9 bases. Per germline, CDR1 MRHNA and CDR2 SNTAGT. V dropped 3 bases and J dropped 7; count of bases not matched to a gene: 4. The CDR3 has 14 amino acids. The CDR3 sequence: CASSEGGRANEQFF. As DNA, the CDR3 is TGTGCCAGCAGTGAAGGCGGGAGGGCGAATGAGCAGTTCTTC.

There are a few counts of this clonotype. This sequence joins TRBV3-1 and TRBJ2-5; perhaps TRBD2 as D (6 bases). This CDR3 is 14 amino acids long. V was clipped by 1 base and J by 3 bases, with 9 bases between them. CDR1 and CDR2 (germline): LGHDT, YNNKEL (reference sequence). The DNA of the CDR3 is TGTGCCAGCAGCCAAGGTATAGCGGAAGAGACCCAGTACTTC. Translation: CASSQGIAEETQYF.